Below, 9 T cell receptor beta chains from the same sample are listed, as sequenced in a study of T-cell memory formation after mild COVID-19. MiXCR, applied by TCRdb to the 5' RACE reads, yields one record per CDR3 protein. The top ten clones hold 8.4% of a sample with 350,000 to 500,000 distinct CDR3 sequences, roughly 20% of them seen once. Sequenced input: PBMCs or a T cell subset sorted from them (not recorded which). The source of these receptors is an adult woman who had mild COVID-19 (a few samples of this study predate the infection). Cell type and time point are not known.

The chain employs TRBV9 and TRBJ2-2; 12 bases align to TRBD2. The V segment lost 0 bases and the J segment 6 bases; nucleotides outside the gene matches: 6. There are 17 residues in the CDR3. Germline loops: CDR1 SGDLS, CDR2 YYNGEE. The CDR3 sequence is CASSVATGTSGPGELFF. CDR3 sequence (DNA): TGTGCCAGCAGCGTAGCTACTGGGACTAGCGGGCCCGGGGAGCTGTTTTTT.

V usage is TRBV24-1 and J usage is TRBJ2-7, with D perhaps TRBD1 or TRBD2 (5 bases each). The CDR3 loop spans 16 amino acids. V was pared by 0 bases and J by 6 bases, with 17 bases between. From germline, CDR1 is KGHDR and CDR2 SFDVKD. CDR3 amino acids: CATSDLSPRGTAEQYF. In DNA, the CDR3 is TGTGCCACCAGTGATTTGTCCCCGAGGGGAACAGCCGAGCAGTACTTC.

The rearrangement links TRBV24-1 to TRBJ2-3, with D possibly matching TRBD2 (5 bases). The CDR3 is 14 amino acids. Germline CDR1 and CDR2: KGHDR and SFDVKD. Trimming left V 7 bases short and J 6 bases short, with 16 bases between. CDR3 nucleotides: TGTGCCACCAGCCGGACTTTGGACGAGGATACGCAGTATTTT. Amino acids: CATSRTLDEDTQYF.

This clonotype appeared a few times. The chain is built from TRBV10-3 and TRBJ2-7, with D hard to call. This CDR3 is built from 14 residues. Trimming cost V 6 bases and J 3 bases, with 15 bases left between them. Germline assignment: CDR1 ENHRY and CDR2 SYGVKD. The CDR3 DNA sequence: TGTGCCATCAGCACACAAGGACGGAGCTACGAGCAGTACTTC. Its translation: CAISTQGRSYEQYF.

The chain uses TRBV18 and TRBJ2-7, with D maybe TRBD2 (6 bases). The length of the CDR3 is 13 residues. V lost 1 base and J 3 bases, leaving 7 bases between the germline ends. Germline V lookup: CDR1 KGHSH, CDR2 LQKENI. The CDR3 DNA sequence: TGTGCCAGCTCACCACGGGGAGGCTACGAGCAGTACTTC. Residues: CASSPRGGYEQYF.

This clonotype was counted a few times. The chain recombines TRBV3-1 with TRBJ1-2; the D gene is possibly TRBD1 (6 bases). V lost 4 bases, J lost 5 bases, and 14 bases lay in between. The length of the CDR3 is 14 residues. CDR1 LGHDT and CDR2 YNNKEL come from the germline V gene (reference sequence). The CDR3 bases are TGTGCCAGCAGCCCGGGGACAACCCGTTATGGCTACACCTTC. It specifies CASSPGTTRYGYTF. The full variable domain, in which reference TRBV3-1 and TRBJ1-2 provide the parts outside the CDR3, is DTAVSQTPKYLVTQMGNDKSIKCEQNLGHDTMYWYKQDSKKFLKIMFSYNNKELIINETVPNRFSPKSPDKAHLNLHINSLELGDSAVYFCASSPGTTRYGYTFGSGTRLTVV.

There are a few counts of this clonotype. This chain uses TRBV12-3 or TRBV12-4 with TRBJ2-7, with D perhaps given as TRBD1 or TRBD2 (5 bases each). The CDR3 covers 13 residues. V lost 2 bases and J 9 bases, leaving 14 bases between the germline ends. Here the CDR3 reads CASSLRSGGSQYF. CDR3 in DNA: TGTGCCAGCAGTTTACGCTCTGGGGGTTCGCAGTACTTC.

The rearrangement joins TRBV5-1 to TRBJ2-3, with D tentatively TRBD2 (6 bases). The V end lost 2 bases, the J end lost 4 bases, and 20 bases lay between the germline ends. Germline V gene data show CDR1 as SGHRS and CDR2 as YFSETQ. The CDR3 consists of 17 residues. The CDR3 DNA sequence: TGCGCCAGCAGCTTCCCCGTGGAGGGAGGCATCGCAGATACGCAGTATTTT. Its protein is CASSFPVEGGIADTQYF.

Only a few counts were recorded for this clonotype. The J gene is TRBJ2-3, the V gene TRBV5-1; 9 bases line up with TRBD1. Germline CDR1 and CDR2: SGHRS and YFSETQ. V was pared by 4 bases and J by 2 bases, with 5 bases of the junction left unmatched. The CDR3 loop spans 15 amino acids. CDR3 residues: CASSGGQGPTDTQYF. DNA for the CDR3: TGCGCCAGCAGCGGGGGACAGGGTCCCACAGATACGCAGTATTTT.